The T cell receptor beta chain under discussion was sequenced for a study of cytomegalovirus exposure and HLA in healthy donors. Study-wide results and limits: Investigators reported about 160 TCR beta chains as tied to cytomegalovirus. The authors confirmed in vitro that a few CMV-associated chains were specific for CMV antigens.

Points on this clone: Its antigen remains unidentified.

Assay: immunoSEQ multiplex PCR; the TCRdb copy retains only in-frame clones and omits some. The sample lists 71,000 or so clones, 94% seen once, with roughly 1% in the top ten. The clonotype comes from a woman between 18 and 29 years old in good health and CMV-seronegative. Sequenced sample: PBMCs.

CDR3 sequence (DNA): TGTGCCAGCTCGACCCAGGGGAACGGCAATCAGCCCCAGCATTTT. It translates to CASSTQGNGNQPQHF. The J gene is TRBJ1-5, the V gene TRBV27; D is possibly TRBD1 (6 bases). Germline-derived CDR1 and CDR2 are MNHEY and SMNVEV (reference sequence). The V and J ends lost 8 bases and 2 bases respectively, with 16 bases between them. The CDR3 extends over 15 amino acids.